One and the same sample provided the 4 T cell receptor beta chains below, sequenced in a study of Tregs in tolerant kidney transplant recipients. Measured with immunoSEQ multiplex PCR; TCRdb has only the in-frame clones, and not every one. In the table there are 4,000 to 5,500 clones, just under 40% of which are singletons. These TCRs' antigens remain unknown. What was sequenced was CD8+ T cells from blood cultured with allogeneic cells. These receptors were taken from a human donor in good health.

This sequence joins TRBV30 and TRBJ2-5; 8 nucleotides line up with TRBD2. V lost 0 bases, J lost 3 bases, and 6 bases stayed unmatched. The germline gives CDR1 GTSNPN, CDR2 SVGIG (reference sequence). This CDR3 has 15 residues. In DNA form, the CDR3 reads TGTGCCTGGAGTGTACCTTGGCGGGAGGAAGAGACCCAGTACTTC. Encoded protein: CAWSVPWREEETQYF.

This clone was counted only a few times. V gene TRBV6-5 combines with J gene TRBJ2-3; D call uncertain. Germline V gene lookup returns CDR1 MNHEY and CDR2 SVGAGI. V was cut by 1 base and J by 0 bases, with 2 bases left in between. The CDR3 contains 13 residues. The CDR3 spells CASSYYSTDTQYF. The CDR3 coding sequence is TGTGCCAGCAGTTACTACAGCACAGATACGCAGTATTTT.

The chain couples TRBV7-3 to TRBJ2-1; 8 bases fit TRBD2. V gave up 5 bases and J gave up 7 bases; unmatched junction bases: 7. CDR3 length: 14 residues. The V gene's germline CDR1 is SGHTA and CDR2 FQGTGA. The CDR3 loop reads CASSPGGGRNEQFF. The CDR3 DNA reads TGTGCCAGCAGCCCCGGGGGGGGGCGTAATGAGCAGTTCTTC.

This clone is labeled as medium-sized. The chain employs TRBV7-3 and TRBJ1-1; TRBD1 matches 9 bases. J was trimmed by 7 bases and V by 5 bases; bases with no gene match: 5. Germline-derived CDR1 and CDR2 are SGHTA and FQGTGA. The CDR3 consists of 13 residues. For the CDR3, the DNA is TGTGCCAGCAGCCCCGGACAGGGGAGTGAAGCTTTCTTT. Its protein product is CASSPGQGSEAFF.